The next 14 T cell receptor beta chains were all read from a single sample in a study of cytomegalovirus exposure and HLA in healthy donors. The PCR had 60 Vbeta and 13 Jbeta primers. Generated by immunoSEQ multiplex PCR, the TCRdb table keeps only in-frame clones and is missing some. The data show under 150,000 clones, 80% to 90% seen once. The sequencing sample was made of PBMCs. These receptor sequences come from a woman in her twenties or thirties in good health and CMV-seronegative.

A note on this clone: The junction departs from the called germline gene at one end, perhaps through a read error. V gene TRBV7-7 combines with J gene TRBJ2-5; TRBD2 matches 13 bases. The CDR3 loop spans 17 amino acids. CDR1 and CDR2 (germline): SSHAT, FNYEAQ (reference sequence). CDR3 DNA: TGTGCTAGCAGCTTAATCCGGACTAGCGGGAGTCAAGAGACCCAGTACTTC. Its translation: CASSLIRTSGSQETQYF.

CDR3 in amino acids: CASSLGQTSYHTQYF. The CDR3 bases are TGCGCCAGCAGCTTGGGCCAGACTTCCTACCATACGCAGTATTTT. This chain uses TRBV5-1 with TRBJ2-3; D call uncertain. Germline CDR1 is SGHRS and CDR2 is YFSETQ. CDR3 length: 15 amino acids. V was shortened by 0 bases and J by 7 bases, with 15 bases between the two germline ends.

The chain combines TRBV28 with TRBJ2-1; 9 bases are a match to TRBD2. CDR3 size: 14 residues. CDR1 MDHEN and CDR2 SYDVKM come from the germline V gene. V was pared by 3 bases and J by 10 bases, with 7 bases of the junction left unmatched. The DNA of the CDR3 is TGTGCCAGCAGTTTGGGCGGGGGGGCCTCCGAGCAGTTCTTC. Protein: CASSLGGGASEQFF.

This clone was seen a single time. This chain joins TRBV5-1 and TRBJ2-2; the match to TRBD1 covers 8 bases. The CDR3 has 14 residues. Germline V gives CDR1 SGHRS, CDR2 YFSETQ. Trimming cost V 2 bases and J 5 bases; bases outside gene matches: 2. CDR3 residues: CASSFRQGTGELFF. The CDR3 region has the DNA TGCGCCAGCAGCTTCAGACAGGGGACCGGGGAGCTGTTTTTT.

J is TRBJ2-3 and V is TRBV19; 9 bases line up with TRBD1. CDR3 length: 15 amino acids. CDR1 is LNHDA and CDR2 is SQIVND in the germline V gene (reference sequence). V was clipped by 5 bases and J by 0 bases; unmatched bases: 3. CDR3 region: CASSWTGASTDTQYF. The CDR3 bases are TGTGCCAGTAGTTGGACAGGGGCAAGCACAGATACGCAGTATTTT.

This rearrangement joins TRBV6-5 to TRBJ2-7; D is possibly TRBD1 (5 bases). V lost 0 bases, J lost 2 bases, and 11 bases lay in between. Germline V gene data show CDR1 as MNHEY and CDR2 as SVGAGI. CDR3 length: 15 residues. The CDR3 DNA reads as TGTGCCAGCAGTTACTCTACAGGTCCAGCCTACGAGCAGTACTTC. It translates to CASSYSTGPAYEQYF.

The rearrangement uses TRBV18 and TRBJ2-2, with a tentative D call TRBD1 (6 bases). Trimming shortened V by 4 bases and J by 8 bases, and 8 bases separated the two germline ends. The CDR3 sequence is 12 residues long. Germline assignment: CDR1 KGHSH and CDR2 LQKENI. The DNA for the CDR3 is TGTGCCAGCTCACTCGGACAGGGGGAGCTGTTTTTT. Its translation: CASSLGQGELFF. Full variable domain (outside the CDR3, taken from reference TRBV18 and TRBJ2-2): NAGVMQNPRHLVRRRGQEARLRCSPMKGHSHVYWYRQLPEEGLKFMVYLQKENIIDESGMPKERFSAEFPKEGPSILRIQQVVRGDSAAYFCASSLGQGELFFGEGSRLTVL.

This chain uses TRBV5-6 with TRBJ2-5; a weak D match, TRBD2 (7 bases). V dropped 0 bases and J dropped 1 base, with 13 bases sitting between them. Per the germline V gene, CDR1 is SGHDT and CDR2 is YYEEEE. CDR3 length equals 16 residues. DNA for the CDR3: TGTGCCAGCAGCTTGGTCGGGGGGCCGCCCCAAGAGACCCAGTACTTC. This translates into CASSLVGGPPQETQYF.

The J gene is TRBJ1-1, the V gene TRBV2; weak D call: TRBD1 (6 bases). The V and J ends lost 6 bases and 6 bases respectively, with 17 bases between them. The germline V gene encodes CDR1 SNHLY and CDR2 FYNNEI. The CDR3 length is 14 residues. The CDR3: CASRRGGRWSEAFF. CDR3 in DNA: TGTGCCAGCAGGAGGGGGGGGAGGTGGTCTGAAGCTTTCTTT.

The rearrangement uses TRBV30 and TRBJ2-5, with a weak D call TRBD1 (6 bases). Per the germline V gene, CDR1 is GTSNPN and CDR2 is SVGIG (reference sequence). V was pared by 0 bases and J by 4 bases, with 12 bases between. This CDR3 has 14 amino acids. CDR3 residues: CAWSVLGRGETQYF. DNA for the CDR3: TGTGCCTGGAGTGTACTGGGCAGGGGAGAGACCCAGTACTTC.

This chain joins TRBV7-8 and TRBJ2-1; 10 positions match TRBD2. Trimming at V came to 4 bases and at J to 1 base, leaving 4 bases not matched to a gene. The CDR3 totals 16 residues. From germline, CDR1 is SGHVS and CDR2 FQNEAQ. CDR3 nucleotides: TGTGCCAGCAGCTCACCGGGACTAGCGTCCTACAATGAGCAGTTCTTC. It is translated as CASSSPGLASYNEQFF.

The genes are TRBV7-2 and TRBJ2-3; 8 nucleotides align to TRBD1. Germline assignment: CDR1 SGHTA and CDR2 FQGNSA. CDR3 length: 15 residues. The V segment lost 6 bases and the J segment 1 base; nucleotides outside the gene matches: 6. The CDR3 region has the DNA TGTGCCAGCAGGATACAGGGGGTGGGCACAGATACGCAGTATTTT. Translating gives CASRIQGVGTDTQYF.

The chain combines TRBV5-4 with TRBJ2-5; a possible D gene is TRBD1 (6 bases). Germline CDR1 reads SGHNT; CDR2 reads YYREEE (reference sequence). V was clipped by 4 bases and J by 3 bases, with 16 bases between them. The CDR3 consists of 15 residues. CDR3 protein: CASSPAPYREETQYF. The CDR3 DNA reads as TGTGCCAGCAGCCCCGCCCCCTACAGGGAAGAGACCCAGTACTTC.

The chain is built from TRBV9 and TRBJ1-1; D not certain. The CDR3 totals 14 residues. The germline V gene encodes CDR1 SGDLS and CDR2 YYNGEE. V was cut by 2 bases and J by 1 base, with 9 bases left in between. This CDR3 reads CASSVGSQNTEAFF. In DNA form, the CDR3 reads TGTGCCAGCAGCGTGGGCAGCCAGAACACTGAAGCTTTCTTT.